Each of the 6 T cell receptor beta chains below was sequenced from the same sample in a study of response to subunit inactivated influenza vaccine. Each CDR3 protein gets one entry after TCRdb re-called the RT-PCR reads with MiXCR. Among about 500,000 distinct CDR3 sequences listed, about 17% were seen once. The source was CD4+ T cells sorted from PBMCs, collected around 25 months after vaccination. The source of these receptors is a man aged 50 to 75 who received an inactivated influenza vaccine.

J is TRBJ2-1 and V is TRBV10-1; 8 bases are a match to TRBD2. The CDR3 is 15 amino acids. Trimming took 1 base from V and 5 from J; bases not matched to a gene: 4. CDR1 is WNHNN and CDR2 is SYGVQD in the germline V gene (reference sequence). In nucleotides, the CDR3 is TGCGCCAGCAGTGAGTTGGTTAGCGGGGACAATGAGCAGTTCTTC. It specifies CASSELVSGDNEQFF.

This clonotype has a count of ten or more. CDR3 loop: CASSRSLRQGFEEKLFF. The CDR3 DNA reads as TGTGCCAGCAGCCGGTCCCTTCGACAGGGGTTTGAAGAAAAACTGTTTTTT. The chain employs TRBV3-1 and TRBJ1-4, with 8 bases aligning to TRBD1. Germline trimming cut 4 bases from V and 8 bases from J; bases unmatched to any gene: 15. The CDR3 covers 17 residues. CDR1 is LGHDT and CDR2 is YNNKEL in the germline V gene (reference sequence).

This clonotype has a handful of counts. The chain has TRBV9 and TRBJ2-7, with D perhaps TRBD1 or TRBD2 (6 bases each). Trimming pared 0 bases from V and 1 base from J, leaving 11 bases between. Looked up from germline, CDR1 is SGDLS and CDR2 is YYNGEE. The CDR3 is 15 residues long. The CDR3 sequence: CASSVGGGTSYEQYF. In DNA, the CDR3 is TGTGCCAGCAGCGTAGGTGGAGGGACATCCTACGAGCAGTACTTC.

This clonotype appeared many times. The CDR3 reads CASSYSGGGGNQPQHF. CDR3 coding DNA: TGTGCCAGCAGTTACTCAGGGGGAGGGGGCAATCAGCCCCAGCATTTT. The V and J genes are TRBV6-5 and TRBJ1-5; possibly TRBD1 for D (6 bases). Trimming pared 0 bases from V and 2 bases from J, leaving 11 bases between. The germline V gene has CDR1 MNHEY and CDR2 SVGAGI. There are 16 residues in the CDR3.

The chain links TRBV12-3 or TRBV12-4 to TRBJ2-1; perhaps D is TRBD1 or TRBD2 (6 bases each). V shed 1 base and J shed 9 bases, with 13 bases lying between them. The length of the CDR3 is 14 residues. The CDR3 region is CASSLVTGAAEQFF. DNA for the CDR3: TGTGCCAGCAGTTTAGTTACGGGGGCGGCTGAGCAGTTCTTC.

The table lists this clonotype with a few counts. The J gene is TRBJ1-1, the V gene TRBV27; tentative D call: TRBD1 (5 bases). V lost 0 bases to trimming and J lost 5 bases, with 10 bases between them. Per the germline V gene, CDR1 is MNHEY and CDR2 is SMNVEV (reference sequence). The CDR3 totals 14 residues. The DNA of the CDR3 is TGTGCCAGCAGTTTATCCAGGGTTGGGACTGAAGCTTTCTTT. Translation: CASSLSRVGTEAFF.